This TCR beta chain is drawn from a study of shared clonotypes between healthy human individuals. Scientists sequenced DNA from unsorted PBMC on ten immunoSEQ deep assay plates. Sequencing was performed with immunoSEQ multiplex PCR; in TCRdb, only in-frame clones are kept and a portion is missing. The data hold hundreds of thousands of clones, with 76% observed a single time. This CDR3 is built from 12 residues. Germline lookup yields CDR1 GTSNPN and CDR2 SVGIG (reference sequence). V lost 1 base and J lost 9, with 9 bases in between. The genes are TRBV30 and TRBJ2-2; D remains ambiguous. The TCR sequence derives from a middle-aged woman in good health. Some clones in this sample may be carry-over from other donors' samples. The specimen sequenced was PBMCs. The CDR3 here is CAWSGHPWELFF. The CDR3 DNA reads TGTGCCTGGAGTGGACATCCCTGGGAGCTGTTTTTT.